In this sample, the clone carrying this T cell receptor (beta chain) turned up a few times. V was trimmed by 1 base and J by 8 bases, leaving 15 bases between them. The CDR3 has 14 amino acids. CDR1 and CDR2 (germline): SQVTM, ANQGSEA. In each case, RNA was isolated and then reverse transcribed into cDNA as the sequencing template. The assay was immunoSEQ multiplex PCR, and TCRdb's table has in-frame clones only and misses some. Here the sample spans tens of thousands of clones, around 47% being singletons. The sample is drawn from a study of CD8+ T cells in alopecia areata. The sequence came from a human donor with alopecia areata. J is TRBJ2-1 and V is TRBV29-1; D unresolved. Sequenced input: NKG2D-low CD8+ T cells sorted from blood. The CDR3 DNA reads TGCAGCGTTGAAGCCGCAGGAAACCCCCATGAGCAGTTCTTC. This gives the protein CSVEAAGNPHEQFF.